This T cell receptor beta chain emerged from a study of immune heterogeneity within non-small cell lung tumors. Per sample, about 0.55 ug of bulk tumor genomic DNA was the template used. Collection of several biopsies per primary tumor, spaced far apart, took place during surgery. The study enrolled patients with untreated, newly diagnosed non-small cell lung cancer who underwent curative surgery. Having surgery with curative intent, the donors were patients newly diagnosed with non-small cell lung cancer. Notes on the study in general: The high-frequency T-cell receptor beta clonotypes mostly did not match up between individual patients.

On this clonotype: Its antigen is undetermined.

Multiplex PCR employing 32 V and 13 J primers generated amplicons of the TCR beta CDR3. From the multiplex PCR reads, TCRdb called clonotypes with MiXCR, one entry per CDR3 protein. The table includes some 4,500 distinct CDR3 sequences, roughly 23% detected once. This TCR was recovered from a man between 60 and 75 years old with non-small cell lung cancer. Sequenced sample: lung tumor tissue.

CDR3 bases: TGTGCCAGCAGGGATGGACAGGGGGCATCCTACGAGCAGTACTTC. Amino acid sequence: CASRDGQGASYEQYF. The rearrangement joins TRBV28 to TRBJ2-7, with 11 nucleotides matching TRBD1. The ends lost 6 bases at V and 1 base at J; junction bases unmatched: 5. Germline CDR1 MDHEN, CDR2 SYDVKM. The CDR3 runs to 15 residues.